Presented here are 20 T cell receptor beta chains from one specimen sequenced in a study of T cell repertoires in cytomegalovirus infection. TCRdb fed the reads into MiXCR, producing one record per CDR3 protein. Of 900,000 to 950,000 distinct CDR3 sequences in the sample, roughly 31% were seen once. These receptors' antigens are unknown. Sequencing used cultured CD8+ T cells from PBMCs, obtained from culture after CMV antigen stimulation. Every receptor here comes from a human donor in good health (CMV status not recorded). Some clones in this sample may be carry-over from other donors' samples.

This clonotype was detected a few times. The chain links TRBV19 to TRBJ1-1, with a possible D match to TRBD1 (5 bases). CDR3 length: 12 amino acids. The V gene lost 6 bases and the J gene lost 6 bases, with 11 bases spanning the gap. Germline CDR1 reads LNHDA; CDR2 reads SQIVND (reference sequence). CDR3 DNA: TGTGCCAGTAGAACCGGGACCGCTGAAGCTTTCTTT. Amino acids: CASRTGTAEAFF.

A few counts support this clonotype. The rearrangement joins TRBV7-6 to TRBJ1-1, with 7 bases lining up with TRBD1. The V gene end was trimmed by 3 bases and the J gene end by 1 base; junction bases not matched to a gene: 8. Germline V gives CDR1 SGHVS, CDR2 FNYEAQ. The CDR3 is made up of 16 amino acids. CDR3 in DNA: TGTGCCAGCAGCTTCCGCGGACAGGTGGGGAACACTGAAGCTTTCTTT. It translates to CASSFRGQVGNTEAFF.

In this sample, this clonotype turned up once. The chain has TRBV15 and TRBJ2-7; no clear D. Trimming removed 1 base at V and 0 bases at J, with 7 bases between. In germline, CDR1 is LNHNV, CDR2 YYDKDF (reference sequence). The CDR3 consists of 14 residues. DNA for the CDR3: TGTGCCACCAGCAGAGGCTACGCCTCCTACGAGCAGTACTTC. Translating gives CATSRGYASYEQYF.

This clonotype was found a few times. The chain is built from TRBV12-5 and TRBJ2-2; D might be TRBD1 (5 bases). CDR1 LGHNT and CDR2 FRNRAP come from the germline V gene. CDR3 size: 12 residues. V was clipped by 3 bases and J by 11 bases, with 10 bases between them. CDR3 DNA: TGTGCTAGTGGTTTTGGGGCGGCTGAGCTGTTTTTT. Its translation is CASGFGAAELFF.

Comments on this clonotype: At one end, the junction sequence differs from germline, possibly due to a read error. The chain carries TRBV9 and TRBJ1-2; 11 nucleotides align to TRBD1. Germline assignment: CDR1 SGDLS and CDR2 YYNGEE. This CDR3 comprises 17 residues. CDR3 sequence: CANSVGQGAGGLYGYTF. The CDR3 DNA reads TGTGCCAACAGCGTTGGACAGGGGGCTGGGGGGCTCTATGGCTACACCTTC.

This clonotype has only one observation. This chain joins TRBV5-5 and TRBJ2-7, with D uncertain. Germline CDR1 is SGHKS and CDR2 is YYEKEE (reference sequence). V gave up 7 bases and J gave up 1 base, with 12 bases separating them. This CDR3 comprises 13 residues. The CDR3 region has the DNA TGTGCCAGCTCTGTGACCCTTTCCTACGAGCAGTACGTC. Its protein product is CASSVTLSYEQYV.

The chain recombines TRBV6-2 or TRBV6-3 with TRBJ2-2; 7 positions match TRBD2. CDR1 is MNHEY, CDR2 SVGEGT, per germline. This CDR3 is built from 16 residues. V dropped 6 bases and J dropped 2; count of bases not matched to a gene: 9. CDR3 residues: CASRTSSGVNTGELFF. For the CDR3, the DNA is TGTGCCAGCAGGACTTCGAGCGGGGTAAACACCGGGGAGCTGTTTTTT.

The chain has TRBV20-1 and TRBJ1-4, with TRBD1 identical over 8 bases. The CDR3 contains 18 residues. CDR1 and CDR2 from the germline V gene are DFQATT and SNEGSKA (reference sequence). V dropped 1 base and J dropped 0; count of bases not matched to a gene: 10. The CDR3 sequence is CSARGQGAATATNEKLFF. The CDR3 nucleotides are TGCAGTGCTAGAGGCCAGGGGGCGGCCACGGCAACTAATGAAAAACTGTTTTTT.

This chain uses TRBV11-3 with TRBJ2-7; tentatively, D is TRBD1 or TRBD2 (5 bases each). Germline V CDR1 and CDR2: SGHNT, YENEEA. Trimming removed 5 bases from V and 2 bases from J, with 10 bases in between. There are 13 residues in the CDR3. CDR3 residues: CASSRRGAYEQYV. The CDR3 DNA reads as TGTGCCAGCAGCCGAAGGGGAGCCTACGAGCAGTACGTC.

J is TRBJ1-5 and V is TRBV7-6, with 8 bases lining up with TRBD1. The germline V gene encodes CDR1 SGHVS and CDR2 FNYEAQ. V gave up 4 bases and J gave up 4 bases; unmatched junction bases: 12. The CDR3 loop spans 17 amino acids. The chain's CDR3 is CASSSTVGRGHNQPQHF. The CDR3 DNA is TGTGCCAGCAGCTCAACCGTGGGCAGGGGGCATAATCAGCCCCAGCATTTT.

The chain has TRBV12-3 or TRBV12-4 and TRBJ2-2, with 10 nucleotides matching TRBD2. V trimming: 3 bases; J trimming: 4 bases; junction bases outside the gene matches: 8. This CDR3 comprises 17 residues. The CDR3 nucleotides read TGTGCCAGCAGTTTTCCGCAAGCGGGGGGGATCACCGGGGAGCTGTTTTTT. This translates into CASSFPQAGGITGELFF.

The rearrangement joins TRBV28 to TRBJ1-1; D gene unclear. The V gene's germline CDR1 is MDHEN and CDR2 SYDVKM. This CDR3 is built from 15 residues. Trimming stripped 5 bases from V and 3 bases from J, with 16 bases between. In nucleotides, the CDR3 is TGTGCCAGCAGTCATAACCTGGACGGAGACACTGAAGCTTTCTTT. Protein sequence: CASSHNLDGDTEAFF.

This chain uses TRBV6-5 with TRBJ1-1; D is uncertain. CDR3 length: 14 amino acids. CDR1 is MNHEY and CDR2 is SVGAGI in the germline V gene. Deletions cut 4 bases from V and 0 bases from J, with 9 bases between. The CDR3 DNA reads TGTGCCAGCAGTTTTAGTACACTGAACACTGAAGCTTTCTTT. Translated: CASSFSTLNTEAFF.

Points on this clonotype: No conserved phenylalanine or tryptophan ends this CDR3, so it is likely a read error. The gene calls are TRBV20-1 and TRBJ2-1, with TRBD2 matching over 7 bases. Germline-derived CDR1 and CDR2 are DFQATT and SNEGSKA (reference sequence). The V segment lost 6 bases and the J segment 0 bases; nucleotides outside the gene matches: 8. This CDR3 is built from 15 residues. In DNA, the CDR3 is TGCAGTGCGTCTCGGTCGGGGGGCTCCTACAATGAGCAGTTCTAC. Its translation: CSASRSGGSYNEQFY.

This clonotype was observed many times. The V gene is TRBV7-8, the J gene TRBJ1-1; 9 bases match TRBD1. The CDR3 is 14 residues long. The germline V gene has CDR1 SGHVS and CDR2 FQNEAQ. J gave up 5 bases and V 6 bases, and 7 bases lay outside the gene matches. CDR3: CASRGQGRTTEAFF. The CDR3 DNA sequence: TGTGCCAGCAGGGGACAGGGAAGGACAACTGAAGCTTTCTTT.

This clonotype showed up just a few times. V usage is TRBV27 and J usage is TRBJ2-3; D uncertain. This CDR3 has 15 residues. Germline values: CDR1 MNHEY, CDR2 SMNVEV (reference sequence). V was clipped by 0 bases and J by 1 base, with 8 bases between them. The CDR3 spells CASSLSRRGTDTQYF. DNA for the CDR3: TGTGCCAGCAGTTTATCGAGGCGCGGCACAGATACGCAGTATTTT.

The V gene is TRBV4-1, the J gene TRBJ2-2; D might be TRBD2 (6 bases). Germline-derived CDR1 and CDR2 are MGHRA and YSYEKL. V gave up 2 bases and J gave up 3 bases, with 13 bases separating them. This CDR3 spans 16 amino acids. In DNA, the CDR3 is TGCGCCAGCAGCCAAACTATTGGCGGGGACACCGGGGAGCTGTTTTTT. Its translation is CASSQTIGGDTGELFF.

The chain joins TRBV6-6 to TRBJ2-1; possible D gene TRBD2, 5 bases. Germline V gene data show CDR1 as MNHNY and CDR2 as SVGAGI (reference sequence). V was clipped by 1 base and J by 15 bases, with 13 bases between them. This CDR3 contains 12 residues. CDR3 sequence reads: CASSYLGGLGFF. CDR3 in DNA: TGTGCCAGCAGTTACTTAGGCGGGTTAGGGTTCTTC.

The chain uses TRBV7-2 and TRBJ1-1, with a possible D match to TRBD1 (5 bases). This CDR3 has 15 amino acids. Germline V gene lookup returns CDR1 SGHTA and CDR2 FQGNSA. V was trimmed by 2 bases and J by 6 bases, leaving 16 bases between them. CDR3 nucleotide sequence: TGTGCCAGCAGCTTATTAGGGGTTTCCCCGCCTGAAGCTTTCTTT. Encoded protein: CASSLLGVSPPEAFF.

The table lists this clonotype with a few counts. The CDR3 protein is CASSRGQFDEKLFF. CDR3 DNA sequence: TGTGCCAGCAGCAGGGGGCAGTTCGATGAAAAACTGTTTTTT. The rearrangement uses TRBV6-1 and TRBJ1-4; 8 bases map to TRBD1. Germline CDR1 reads MNHNS; CDR2 reads SASEGT. The CDR3 runs 14 residues. V trimming: 6 bases; J trimming: 6 bases; junction bases outside the gene matches: 6.